This is a list of T cell receptor beta chains from one sample in a study of T-cell reconstitution after alpha-beta-depleted transplantation in children. A single record per CDR3 protein comes from TCRdb applying MiXCR to the PCR reads. The table records approximately 200,000 distinct CDR3 sequences, about 15% of them present only once. Here the sequenced sample was PBMCs from the stem cell graft donor, taken from the stem cell graft. Receptors originate from a human donor who donated a stem cell graft to a child with acute lymphoblastic leukemia. The CDR3 runs from the conserved cysteine through the conserved F or W. The order of the fields is D gene, J gene, V gene, clone size, CDR3 protein, CDR3 DNA. D genes are given only for firm matches. Clone size appears in some rows only: once, few, many, or a class for an expanded clone.

D: .; J: TRBJ1-1; V: TRBV20-1; size: many; CDR3: CSARVPGLNTEAFF; DNA: TGCAGTGCTAGAGTACCCGGGCTCAACACTGAAGCTTTCTTT
D: TRBD1; J: TRBJ2-1; V: TRBV2; size: many; CDR3: CASSRTGPSSYNEQFF; DNA: TGTGCCAGCAGTAGGACAGGTCCGAGCTCCTACAATGAGCAGTTCTTC
D: TRBD2; J: TRBJ2-7; V: TRBV27; size: many; CDR3: CASSAPRGDSFSYEQYF; DNA: TGTGCCAGCAGTGCTCCTCGGGGGGACTCCTTTTCCTACGAGCAGTACTTC
D: TRBD1; J: TRBJ2-1; V: TRBV5-1; size: many; CDR3: CASSLAGTGQFF; DNA: TGCGCCAGCAGCTTGGCAGGGACAGGGCAGTTCTTC
D: .; J: TRBJ1-1; V: TRBV29-1; size: .; CDR3: CSVENPGLGEAFF; DNA: TGCAGCGTCGAAAACCCTGGGTTAGGTGAAGCTTTCTTT
D: TRBD2; J: TRBJ2-7; V: TRBV13; size: .; CDR3: CASSYRLAGAYEQYF; DNA: TGTGCCAGCAGCTATCGACTAGCGGGGGCCTACGAGCAGTACTTC
D: .; J: TRBJ2-3; V: TRBV19; size: .; CDR3: CASSGSGGRTDTQYF; DNA: TGTGCCAGTAGCGGATCCGGCGGGCGCACAGATACGCAGTATTTT
D: TRBD1; J: TRBJ1-1; V: TRBV5-1; size: few; CDR3: CASRARTGTNTEAFF; DNA: TGCGCCAGCAGAGCACGGACAGGGACTAACACTGAAGCTTTCTTT
D: TRBD2; J: TRBJ2-1; V: TRBV12-3/TRBV12-4; size: many; CDR3: CASSTGTINNEQFF; DNA: TGTGCCAGCAGTACCGGGACTATCAACAATGAGCAGTTCTTC
D: .; J: TRBJ2-2; V: TRBV5-1; size: many; CDR3: CASSLEQNTGELFF; DNA: TGCGCCAGCAGCTTGGAGCAGAACACCGGGGAGCTGTTTTTT
D: TRBD1; J: TRBJ2-6; V: TRBV27; size: many; CDR3: CASSRDREFVNVLTF; DNA: TGTGCCAGCAGCCGGGACAGGGAGTTCGTCAACGTCCTGACTTTC
D: .; J: TRBJ2-7; V: TRBV5-8; size: many; CDR3: CASSLRGSYEQYF; DNA: TGTGCCAGCAGCTTGCGTGGGTCGTACGAGCAGTACTTC
D: .; J: TRBJ1-2; V: TRBV7-9; size: many; CDR3: CASSLYQAGGYTF; DNA: TGTGCCAGCAGCTTATATCAGGCTGGTGGCTACACCTTC
D: .; J: TRBJ2-3; V: TRBV12-3/TRBV12-4; size: many; CDR3: CASKTTLGRAASTDTQYF; DNA: TGTGCCAGCAAAACTACCCTGGGCAGAGCCGCTAGCACAGATACGCAGTATTTT
D: .; J: TRBJ2-1; V: TRBV29-1; size: many; CDR3: CSVSTGGSYNEQFF; DNA: TGCAGCGTTTCAACTGGGGGCTCCTACAATGAGCAGTTCTTC
D: TRBD2; J: TRBJ2-5; V: TRBV12-3/TRBV12-4; size: many; CDR3: CASTTGLAHLGETQYF; DNA: TGTGCCAGCACCACCGGACTAGCGCACTTGGGGGAGACCCAGTACTTC
D: .; J: TRBJ2-3; V: TRBV20-1; size: many; CDR3: CSATSGGSTQYF; DNA: TGCAGTGCCACGAGTGGGGGGAGTACGCAGTATTTT
D: .; J: TRBJ2-5; V: TRBV20-1; size: many; CDR3: CSARDKKSGQETQYF; DNA: TGCAGTGCTAGAGACAAGAAGAGCGGGCAAGAGACCCAGTACTTC
D: .; J: TRBJ2-1; V: TRBV5-1; size: many; CDR3: CASSLSGGGDEQFF; DNA: TGCGCCAGCAGCTTGTCAGGGGGGGGTGATGAGCAGTTCTTC
D: TRBD1; J: TRBJ2-3; V: TRBV11-2; size: many; CDR3: CASSRTGGATDTQYF; DNA: TGTGCCAGCAGCAGGACAGGGGGAGCCACAGATACGCAGTATTTT
D: .; J: TRBJ1-1; V: TRBV18; size: .; CDR3: CASSPPLRNTEAFF; DNA: TGTGCCAGCTCACCACCACTCAGGAACACTGAAGCTTTCTTT
D: TRBD1; J: TRBJ1-2; V: TRBV12-3/TRBV12-4; size: many; CDR3: CASSFGGTANYGYTF; DNA: TGTGCCAGCAGTTTTGGGGGGACAGCTAACTATGGCTACACCTTC
D: .; J: TRBJ1-2; V: TRBV27; size: many; CDR3: CASSLSWEGRYGYTF; DNA: TGTGCCAGCAGTTTATCGTGGGAGGGCCGCTATGGCTACACCTTC
D: .; J: TRBJ1-2; V: TRBV5-5; size: many; CDR3: CASSLGTVNYGYTF; DNA: TGTGCCAGCAGCTTGGGCACAGTAAACTATGGCTACACCTTC
D: TRBD1; J: TRBJ1-1; V: TRBV29-1; size: many; CDR3: CSGTGGQNTEAFF; DNA: TGCAGCGGGACAGGGGGCCAGAACACTGAAGCTTTCTTT
D: TRBD2; J: TRBJ2-3; V: TRBV12-3/TRBV12-4; size: many; CDR3: CASLRGTSGEITDTQYF; DNA: TGTGCCAGCTTGAGGGGGACTAGCGGAGAAATCACAGATACGCAGTATTTT
D: TRBD2; J: TRBJ2-3; V: TRBV5-6; size: many; CDR3: CASSLNSGVTDTQYF; DNA: TGTGCCAGCAGCTTGAATAGCGGGGTCACAGATACGCAGTATTTT
D: .; J: TRBJ2-5; V: TRBV5-1; size: many; CDR3: CASGARAIEETQYF; DNA: TGCGCCAGCGGCGCCCGGGCCATCGAAGAGACCCAGTACTTC
D: .; J: TRBJ2-7; V: TRBV7-7; size: many; CDR3: CASSLSGGSYEQYF; DNA: TGTGCTAGCAGCTTATCTGGGGGTAGTTACGAGCAGTACTTC
D: TRBD2; J: TRBJ2-5; V: TRBV7-2; size: many; CDR3: CASSSLAGVKKTQYF; DNA: TGTGCCAGCAGCTCCTTAGCGGGAGTAAAGAAGACCCAGTACTTC
D: .; J: TRBJ1-1; V: TRBV5-1; size: many; CDR3: CASSLGRGANTEAFF; DNA: TGCGCCAGCAGCTTGGGACGGGGGGCGAACACTGAAGCTTTCTTT
D: .; J: TRBJ1-4; V: TRBV20-1; size: many; CDR3: CSARAGFEEKLFF; DNA: TGCAGTGCTAGAGCAGGGTTTGAGGAAAAACTGTTTTTT
D: TRBD2; J: TRBJ2-6; V: TRBV29-1; size: many; CDR3: CSVARLAASSGANVLTF; DNA: TGCAGCGTTGCGCGACTAGCGGCGAGCTCTGGGGCCAACGTCCTGACTTTC
D: .; J: TRBJ1-5; V: TRBV28; size: many; CDR3: CASTPGLRAYRVSNQPQHF; DNA: TGTGCCAGCACCCCCGGTCTTCGGGCTTATAGGGTTAGCAATCAGCCCCAGCATTTT
D: .; J: TRBJ2-7; V: TRBV11-3; size: .; CDR3: CASSLRGDYEQYF; DNA: TGTGCCAGCAGCTTACGGGGAGACTACGAGCAGTACTTC
D: .; J: TRBJ1-1; V: TRBV5-4; size: .; CDR3: CASGWGRATEAFF; DNA: TGTGCCAGCGGGTGGGGACGTGCGACTGAAGCTTTCTTT
D: .; J: TRBJ1-1; V: TRBV12-3/TRBV12-4; size: many; CDR3: CASSLGGEDTEAFF; DNA: TGTGCCAGCAGTTTAGGGGGAGAGGACACTGAAGCTTTCTTT
D: .; J: TRBJ2-2; V: TRBV7-9; size: few; CDR3: CASSFSGYLTGELFF; DNA: TGTGCCAGCAGCTTTTCAGGGTACCTCACCGGGGAGCTGTTTTTT
D: .; J: TRBJ1-1; V: TRBV20-1; size: many; CDR3: CSASTGQQLRAFF; DNA: TGCAGTGCTAGTACAGGTCAGCAGTTGAGAGCTTTCTTT
D: .; J: TRBJ1-3; V: TRBV5-1; size: .; CDR3: CASSLTGSGNTIYF; DNA: TGCGCCAGCAGCTTGACGGGTTCTGGAAACACCATATATTTT
D: .; J: TRBJ2-2; V: TRBV5-1; size: many; CDR3: CASRLNTGELFF; DNA: TGCGCCAGCCGACTTAACACCGGGGAGCTGTTTTTT
D: TRBD2; J: TRBJ2-5; V: TRBV3-1; size: many; CDR3: CASSLPLGGRFAETQYF; DNA: TGTGCCAGCAGCCTCCCCCTAGGCGGGAGATTCGCAGAGACCCAGTACTTC
D: .; J: TRBJ2-1; V: TRBV5-6; size: many; CDR3: CASSSWTGGDEQFF; DNA: TGTGCCAGCAGTTCTTGGACAGGCGGGGATGAGCAGTTCTTC
D: .; J: TRBJ1-1; V: TRBV7-2; size: many; CDR3: CASSLVGPGQNTEAFF; DNA: TGTGCCAGCAGCTTAGTCGGTCCGGGGCAGAACACTGAAGCTTTCTTT
D: .; J: TRBJ1-1; V: TRBV10-3; size: many; CDR3: CAISGIGTEAFF; DNA: TGTGCCATCAGTGGCATCGGGACTGAAGCTTTCTTT
D: .; J: TRBJ1-2; V: TRBV7-9; size: few; CDR3: CASSETGSGIGYTF; DNA: TGTGCCAGCAGCGAAACCGGGAGCGGTATCGGCTACACCTTC
D: .; J: TRBJ2-7; V: TRBV7-9; size: many; CDR3: CASTQIINEQYF; DNA: TGTGCCAGCACCCAAATCATCAATGAGCAGTACTTC
D: .; J: TRBJ2-3; V: TRBV15; size: many; CDR3: CATSSHATGTDTQYF; DNA: TGTGCCACCAGCAGCCACGCTACTGGCACAGATACGCAGTATTTT
D: .; J: TRBJ1-3; V: TRBV7-9; size: many; CDR3: CASSLDSILGTIYF; DNA: TGTGCCAGCAGCTTGGATAGTATTTTGGGGACCATATATTTT